The 5 T cell receptor beta chains in this list originate from one sample, sequenced in a study of regulatory dendritic cells for organ transplantation. Assay: immunoSEQ multiplex PCR; the TCRdb copy retains only in-frame clones and omits some. The repertoire holds nearly 30,000 clones, with roughly 79% as singletons. The sequenced sample was memory CD4+ T cells from blood. As for subset: CD45RO+ memory T cells. The receptors derive from a human donor in good health.

This chain uses TRBV27 with TRBJ1-4; D call uncertain. The CDR3 is 15 amino acids. Trimming pared 5 bases from V and 0 bases from J, leaving 10 bases between. From germline, CDR1 is MNHEY and CDR2 SMNVEV (reference sequence). CDR3 sequence (DNA): TGTGCCAGCAGTCCGCGCTATGCAACTAATGAAAAACTGTTTTTT. Its translation is CASSPRYATNEKLFF.

The V gene is TRBV5-1, the J gene TRBJ1-2; D remains ambiguous. Germline V gives CDR1 SGHRS, CDR2 YFSETQ. V lost 0 bases to trimming and J lost 5 bases, with 14 bases between them. The CDR3 totals 15 residues. CDR3: CASSLVSDGEYGYTF. CDR3 coding DNA: TGCGCCAGCAGCTTGGTTTCCGATGGAGAATATGGCTACACCTTC.

The chain couples TRBV12-2 to TRBJ1-2. TRBV12-2 is flagged as a pseudogene. This CDR3 contains 16 residues. This chain's CDR3 is CASRLGPGNGNYGYTF. CDR3 DNA: TGTGCAAGTCGCTTAGGGCCTGGAAATGGCAACTATGGCTACACCTTC.

The chain employs TRBV7-3 and TRBJ2-1; D remains unclear. With 1 base removed from V and 5 bases from J, the gap between germline ends came to 9 bases. This CDR3 contains 14 residues. In germline, CDR1 is SGHTA, CDR2 FQGTGA. CDR3 nucleotides: TGTGCCAGCAGCTTAAATGGGCCTAACAATGAGCAGTTCTTC. Translating it yields CASSLNGPNNEQFF.

The chain employs TRBV11-1 and TRBJ2-1; 7 positions match TRBD1. Germline assignment: CDR1 SGHAT and CDR2 FQDESV (reference sequence). The length of the CDR3 is 16 residues. The junction had 14 bases not matched to a gene; V was cut back by 3 bases and J by 9 bases. As DNA, the CDR3 is TGTGCCAGCAGCTTGGCCCCCATCGGGACAGCCGGTGAGCAGTTCTTC. Encoded protein: CASSLAPIGTAGEQFF.